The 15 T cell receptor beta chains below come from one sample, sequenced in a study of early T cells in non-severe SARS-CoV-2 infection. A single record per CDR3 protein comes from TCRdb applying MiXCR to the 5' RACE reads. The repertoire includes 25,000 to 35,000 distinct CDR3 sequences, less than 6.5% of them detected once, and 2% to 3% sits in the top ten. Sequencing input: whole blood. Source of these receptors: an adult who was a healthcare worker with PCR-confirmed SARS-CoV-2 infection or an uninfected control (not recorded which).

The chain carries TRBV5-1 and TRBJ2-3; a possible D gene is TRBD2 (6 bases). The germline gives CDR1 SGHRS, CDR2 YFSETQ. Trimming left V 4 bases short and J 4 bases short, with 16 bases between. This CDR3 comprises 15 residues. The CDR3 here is CASSAGGEWSDTQYF. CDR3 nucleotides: TGCGCCAGCAGCGCCGGAGGGGAGTGGTCAGATACGCAGTATTTT.

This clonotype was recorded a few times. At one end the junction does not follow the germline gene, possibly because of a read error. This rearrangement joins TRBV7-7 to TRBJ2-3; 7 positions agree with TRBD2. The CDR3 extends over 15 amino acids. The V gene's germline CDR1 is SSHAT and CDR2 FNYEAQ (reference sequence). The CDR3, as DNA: TGTGCTAGCAGCCGTGGACTAGGGGGCACAGATACGCAGTATTTT. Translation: CASSRGLGGTDTQYF.

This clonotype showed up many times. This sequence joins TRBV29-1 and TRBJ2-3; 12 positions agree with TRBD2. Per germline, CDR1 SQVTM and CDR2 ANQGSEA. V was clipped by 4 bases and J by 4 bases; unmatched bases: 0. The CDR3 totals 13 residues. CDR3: CSVGTSGADTQYF. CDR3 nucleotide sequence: TGCAGCGTTGGGACTAGCGGGGCAGATACGCAGTATTTT.

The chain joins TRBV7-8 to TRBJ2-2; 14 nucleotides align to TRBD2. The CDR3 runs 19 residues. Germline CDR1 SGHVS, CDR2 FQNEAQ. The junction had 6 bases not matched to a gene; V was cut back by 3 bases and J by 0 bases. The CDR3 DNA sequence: TGTGCCAGCAGCTTCCCCGGGACTAGCGGGAGCACGAACACCGGGGAGCTGTTTTTT. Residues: CASSFPGTSGSTNTGELFF.

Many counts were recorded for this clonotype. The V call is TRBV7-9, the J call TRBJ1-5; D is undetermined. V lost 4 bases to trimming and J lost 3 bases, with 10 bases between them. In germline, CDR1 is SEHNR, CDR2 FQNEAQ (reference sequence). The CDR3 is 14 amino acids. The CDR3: CASSSRDTNQPQHF. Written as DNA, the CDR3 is TGTGCCAGCAGCTCTCGAGACACCAATCAGCCCCAGCATTTT.

The CDR3 loop is CASSFAGNEQFF. CDR3 in DNA: TGTGCCAGCAGTTTCGCAGGTAATGAGCAGTTCTTC. The chain employs TRBV12-3 or TRBV12-4 and TRBJ2-1; no clear D gene. V lost 3 bases and J 7 bases, leaving 7 bases between the germline ends. CDR3 size: 12 residues.

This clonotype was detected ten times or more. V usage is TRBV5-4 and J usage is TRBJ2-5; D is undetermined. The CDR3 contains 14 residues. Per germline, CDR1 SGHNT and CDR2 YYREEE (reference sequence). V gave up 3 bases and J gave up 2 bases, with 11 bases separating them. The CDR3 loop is CASSYVEQQETQYF. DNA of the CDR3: TGTGCCAGCAGCTACGTCGAACAACAAGAGACCCAGTACTTC.

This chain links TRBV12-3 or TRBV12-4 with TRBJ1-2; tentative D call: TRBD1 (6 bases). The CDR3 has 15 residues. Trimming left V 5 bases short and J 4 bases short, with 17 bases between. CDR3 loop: CASSTTGPTPYGYTF. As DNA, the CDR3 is TGTGCCAGCAGTACTACAGGGCCGACCCCCTATGGCTACACCTTC.

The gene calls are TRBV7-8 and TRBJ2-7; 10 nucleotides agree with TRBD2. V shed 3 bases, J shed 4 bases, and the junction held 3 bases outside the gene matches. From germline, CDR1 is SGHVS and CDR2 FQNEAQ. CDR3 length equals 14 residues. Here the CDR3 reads CASSLLAGVYEQYF. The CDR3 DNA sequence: TGTGCCAGCAGCTTGCTAGCGGGAGTTTACGAGCAGTACTTC.

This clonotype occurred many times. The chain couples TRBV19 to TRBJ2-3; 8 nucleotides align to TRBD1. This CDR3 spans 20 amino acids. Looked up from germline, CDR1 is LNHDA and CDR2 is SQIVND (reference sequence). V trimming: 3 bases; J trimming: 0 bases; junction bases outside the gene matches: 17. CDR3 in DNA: TGTGCCAGTAGTATTAGGCACCAGAAGACAGGGGAGAGAAGCACAGATACGCAGTATTTT. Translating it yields CASSIRHQKTGERSTDTQYF. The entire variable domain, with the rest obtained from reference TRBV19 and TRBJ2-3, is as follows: DGGITQSPKYLFRKEGQNVTLSCEQNLNHDAMYWYRQDPGQGLRLIYYSQIVNDFQKGDIAEGYSVSREKKESFPLTVTSAQKNPTAFYLCASSIRHQKTGERSTDTQYFGPGTRLTVL.

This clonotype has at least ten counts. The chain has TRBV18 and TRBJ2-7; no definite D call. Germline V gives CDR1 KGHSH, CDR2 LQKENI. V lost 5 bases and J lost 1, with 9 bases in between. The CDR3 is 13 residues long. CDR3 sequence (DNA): TGTGCCAGCTCAGTGGCAGAATCCTACGAGCAGTACTTC. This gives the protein CASSVAESYEQYF.

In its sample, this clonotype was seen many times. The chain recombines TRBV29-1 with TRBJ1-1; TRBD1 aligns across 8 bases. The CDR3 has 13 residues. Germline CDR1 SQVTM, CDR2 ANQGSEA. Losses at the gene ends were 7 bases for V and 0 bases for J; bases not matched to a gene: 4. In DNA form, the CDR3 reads TGCAGCGCATGGACAGGGCTGAACACTGAAGCTTTCTTT. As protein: CSAWTGLNTEAFF.

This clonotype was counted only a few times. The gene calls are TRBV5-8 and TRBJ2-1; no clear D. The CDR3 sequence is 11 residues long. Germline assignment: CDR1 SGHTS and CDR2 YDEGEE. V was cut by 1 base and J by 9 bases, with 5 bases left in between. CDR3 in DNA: TGTGCCAGCAGCTTGAGTGGTGAGCAGTTCTTC. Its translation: CASSLSGEQFF.

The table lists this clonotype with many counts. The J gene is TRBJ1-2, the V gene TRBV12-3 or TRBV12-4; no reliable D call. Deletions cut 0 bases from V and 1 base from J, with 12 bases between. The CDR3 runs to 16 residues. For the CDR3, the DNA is TGTGCCAGCAGTTTAGCGCTACGGCAAGTTAACTATGGCTACACCTTC. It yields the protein CASSLALRQVNYGYTF.

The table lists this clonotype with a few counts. CDR3 protein: CASRLARQGAMNTEAFF. The CDR3 bases are TGTGCCAGCAGACTTGCCCGACAGGGGGCCATGAACACTGAAGCTTTCTTT. This chain links TRBV6-5 with TRBJ1-1; TRBD1 aligns across 10 bases. The CDR3 consists of 17 residues. CDR1 MNHEY and CDR2 SVGAGI come from the germline V gene. With 6 bases clipped from V and 0 bases from J, the junction kept 10 bases outside the gene matches.